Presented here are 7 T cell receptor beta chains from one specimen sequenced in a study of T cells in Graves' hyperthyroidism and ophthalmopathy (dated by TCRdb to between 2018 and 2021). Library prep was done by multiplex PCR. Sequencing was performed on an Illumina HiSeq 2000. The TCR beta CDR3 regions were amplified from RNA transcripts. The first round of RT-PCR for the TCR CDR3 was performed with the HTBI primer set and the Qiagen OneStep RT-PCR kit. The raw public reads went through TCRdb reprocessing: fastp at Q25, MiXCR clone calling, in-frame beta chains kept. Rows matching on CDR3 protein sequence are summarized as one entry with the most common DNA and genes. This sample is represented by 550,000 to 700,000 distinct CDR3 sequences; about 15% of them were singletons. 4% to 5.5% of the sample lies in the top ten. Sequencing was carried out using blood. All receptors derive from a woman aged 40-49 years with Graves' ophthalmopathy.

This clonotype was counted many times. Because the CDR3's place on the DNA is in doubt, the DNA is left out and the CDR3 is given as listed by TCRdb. This chain's CDR3 is CASSLFWQWDRIPLYSNQPQHF. The chain carries TRBV7-7 and TRBJ1-5; whether TRBD1, the table's D call, matches the DNA was not checked. Germline V gene sequence: CDR1 SSHAT, CDR2 FNYEAQ (reference sequence). The CDR3 is 22 amino acids long, termini counted.

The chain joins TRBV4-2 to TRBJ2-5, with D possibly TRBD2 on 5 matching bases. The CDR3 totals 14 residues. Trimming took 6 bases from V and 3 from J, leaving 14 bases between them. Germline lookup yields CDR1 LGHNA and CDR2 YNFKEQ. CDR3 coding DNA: TGTGCCAGCAGACAACTAGGGTTAGAAGAGACCCAGTACTTC. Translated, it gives CASRQLGLEETQYF.

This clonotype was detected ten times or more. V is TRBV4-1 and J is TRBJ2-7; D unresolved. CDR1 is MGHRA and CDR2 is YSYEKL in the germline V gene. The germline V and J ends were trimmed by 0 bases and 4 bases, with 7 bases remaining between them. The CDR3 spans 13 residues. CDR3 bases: TGCGCCAGCAGCCAAGATAGGCGGTACGAGCAGTACTTC. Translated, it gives CASSQDRRYEQYF.

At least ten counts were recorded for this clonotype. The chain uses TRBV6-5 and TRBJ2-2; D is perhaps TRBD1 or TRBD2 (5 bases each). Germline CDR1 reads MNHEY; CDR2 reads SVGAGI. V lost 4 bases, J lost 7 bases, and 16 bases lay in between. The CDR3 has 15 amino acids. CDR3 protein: CASSLGTSGRGELFF. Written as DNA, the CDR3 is TGTGCCAGCAGTTTGGGGACGTCCGGCCGCGGGGAGCTGTTTTTT.

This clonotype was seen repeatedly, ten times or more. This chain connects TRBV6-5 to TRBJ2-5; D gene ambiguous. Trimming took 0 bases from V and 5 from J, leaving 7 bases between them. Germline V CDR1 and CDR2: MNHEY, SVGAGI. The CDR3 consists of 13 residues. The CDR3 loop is CASSYSEGETQYF. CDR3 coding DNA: TGTGCCAGCAGTTACTCGGAAGGGGAGACCCAGTACTTC.

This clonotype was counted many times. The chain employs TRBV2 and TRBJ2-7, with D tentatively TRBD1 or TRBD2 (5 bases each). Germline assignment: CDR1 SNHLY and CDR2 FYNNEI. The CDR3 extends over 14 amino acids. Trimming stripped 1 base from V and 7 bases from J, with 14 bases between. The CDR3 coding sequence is TGTGCCAGCAGTGAAGATGGTGAGGGGATGGAGCAGTACTTC. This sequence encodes CASSEDGEGMEQYF.

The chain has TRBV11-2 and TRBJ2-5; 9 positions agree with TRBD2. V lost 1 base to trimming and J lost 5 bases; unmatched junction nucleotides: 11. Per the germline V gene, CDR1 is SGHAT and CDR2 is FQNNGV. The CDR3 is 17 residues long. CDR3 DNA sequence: TGTGCCAGCAGCTTAGTGAGAGGGCTAGCGGGATATGAGACCCAGTACTTC. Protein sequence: CASSLVRGLAGYETQYF.